This is a list of T cell receptor beta chains from one sample in a study of CD8+ T cells in alopecia areata. Sequencing was performed with immunoSEQ multiplex PCR; in TCRdb, only in-frame clones are kept and a portion is missing. This sample yields roughly 120,000 clones, of which 50% to 65% are seen a single time; 3% to 4% belongs to the top ten. The input for sequencing was CD4+ T cells sorted from blood, taken at week 24, from a patient treated with tofacitinib. These receptor sequences come from a human donor with alopecia areata. Both conserved end residues are part of each CDR3. D genes are given only for firm matches. A row's size may be missing; if present it is once, few, many or a size class.

D: NA
V: TRBV29-1
length: 15
J: TRBJ2-3
size: NA
CDR3: CSVAAGTLGTDTQYF
DNA: TGCAGCGTTGCTGCCGGGACCCTTGGGACAGATACGCAGTATTTT

D: TRBD1
V: TRBV10-3
length: 17
J: TRBJ1-1
size: NA
CDR3: CAISEGAFGQGGTEAFF
DNA: TGTGCCATCAGTGAGGGTGCTTTCGGACAGGGAGGCACTGAAGCTTTCTTT

D: NA
V: TRBV7-9
length: 11
J: TRBJ1-1
size: NA
CDR3: CASSSQGEAFF
DNA: TGTGCCAGCAGCTCGCAGGGTGAAGCTTTCTTT

D: TRBD2
V: TRBV29-1
length: 11
J: TRBJ2-4
size: NA
CDR3: CSAAREDIQYF
DNA: TGCAGCGCCGCACGGGAGGACATTCAGTACTTC

D: TRBD2
V: TRBV30
length: 13
J: TRBJ2-4
size: few
CDR3: CAGGGGPKNIQYF
DNA: TGTGCCGGGGGGGGAGGCCCCAAAAACATTCAGTACTTC

D: NA
V: TRBV5-1
length: 16
J: TRBJ2-3
size: NA
CDR3: CASSLLGGHITDTQYF
DNA: TGCGCCAGCAGCCTCTTGGGGGGGCACATCACAGATACGCAGTATTTT

D: TRBD1
V: TRBV7-2
length: 15
J: TRBJ2-7
size: few
CDR3: CASSSPDRVRYEQYF
DNA: TGTGCCAGCAGCTCCCCGGACAGGGTGAGGTACGAGCAGTACTTC

D: NA
V: TRBV5-6
length: 14
J: TRBJ1-6
size: NA
CDR3: CASSSNRNNSPLHF
DNA: TGTGCCAGCAGCTCGAACAGGAATAATTCACCCCTCCACTTT

D: NA
V: TRBV21-1
length: 15
J: TRBJ2-6
size: NA
CDR3: CASSHRSCWANVLTF
DNA: TGTGCCAGCAGTCACAGGAGCTGCTGGGCCAACGTCCTGACTTTC

D: NA
V: TRBV10-3
length: 13
J: TRBJ2-7
size: NA
CDR3: CAISDVGGGEQYF
DNA: TGTGCCATCAGTGATGTGGGAGGGGGCGAGCAGTACTTC

D: TRBD1
V: TRBV29-1
length: 13
J: TRBJ1-4
size: NA
CDR3: CSGQGAPDEKLFF
DNA: TGCAGCGGACAGGGGGCCCCTGATGAAAAACTGTTTTTT

D: TRBD1
V: TRBV11-3
length: 17
J: TRBJ2-1
size: NA
CDR3: CASSFKHPGTGYNEQFF
DNA: TGTGCCAGCAGCTTTAAACACCCCGGGACAGGGTACAATGAGCAGTTCTTC

D: TRBD1
V: TRBV5-1
length: 14
J: TRBJ1-6
size: NA
CDR3: CASSQDRGLSPLHF
DNA: TGCGCCAGCAGCCAGGACAGGGGGCTTTCACCCCTCCACTTT

D: NA
V: TRBV29-1
length: 14
J: TRBJ2-3
size: few
CDR3: CSVGINDWTDTQYF
DNA: TGCAGCGTTGGAATTAATGATTGGACAGATACGCAGTATTTT

D: NA
V: TRBV30
length: 12
J: TRBJ1-1
size: NA
CDR3: CAWALGHGEAFF
DNA: TGTGCCTGGGCCCTGGGACACGGAGAAGCTTTCTTT

D: NA
V: TRBV29-1
length: 11
J: TRBJ1-2
size: NA
CDR3: CSVVQIYGYTF
DNA: TGCAGCGTTGTCCAGATCTATGGCTACACCTTC

D: NA
V: TRBV5-1
length: 15
J: TRBJ2-2
size: NA
CDR3: CASSRMDRYTGELFF
DNA: TGCGCCAGCAGCCGGATGGACCGTTACACCGGGGAGCTGTTTTTT

D: TRBD2
V: TRBV9
length: 15
J: TRBJ2-5
size: NA
CDR3: CASSVLTSGQETQYF
DNA: TGTGCCAGCAGCGTTTTGACTAGCGGACAAGAGACCCAGTACTTC

D: NA
V: TRBV6-5
length: 13
J: TRBJ2-7
size: NA
CDR3: CASRRGVGYEQHF
DNA: TGTGCCAGCCGACGGGGTGTTGGGTACGAGCAGCACTTC

D: NA
V: TRBV5-1
length: 15
J: TRBJ1-6
size: few
CDR3: CASSVNQGGNSPLHF
DNA: TGCGCCAGCAGCGTGAACCAGGGAGGGAATTCACCCCTCCACTTT

D: NA
V: TRBV7-2
length: 16
J: TRBJ2-2
size: NA
CDR3: CASSGVGGSRTGELFF
DNA: TGTGCCAGCAGCGGGGTAGGGGGATCCAGGACCGGGGAGCTGTTTTTT

D: NA
V: TRBV6-5
length: 13
J: TRBJ1-1
size: NA
CDR3: CASSYPPHTEAFF
DNA: TGTGCCAGCAGTTACCCGCCACACACTGAAGCTTTCTTT

D: NA
V: TRBV30
length: 14
J: TRBJ2-4
size: NA
CDR3: CAWSVLSGKNIQYF
DNA: TGTGCCTGGAGTGTACTAAGCGGCAAAAACATTCAGTACTTC

D: NA
V: TRBV23-1
length: 13
J: TRBJ2-2
size: NA
CDR3: CASFERNTGELFF
DNA: TGCGCCAGCTTCGAGAGGAACACCGGGGAGCTGTTTTTT

D: TRBD1
V: TRBV2
length: 15
J: TRBJ2-5
size: NA
CDR3: CASTHLDRVQETQYF
DNA: TGTGCCAGCACCCACTTAGACAGGGTTCAAGAGACCCAGTACTTC

D: TRBD1
V: TRBV2
length: 14
J: TRBJ2-7
size: few
CDR3: CASSRGPKGDEQYF
DNA: TGTGCCAGCAGTAGGGGGCCAAAGGGCGACGAGCAGTACTTC

D: NA
V: TRBV6-5
length: 15
J: TRBJ2-5
size: NA
CDR3: CASSYSMMAGRTQYF
DNA: TGTGCCAGCAGTTACTCGATGATGGCAGGGAGGACCCAGTACTTC

D: NA
V: TRBV2
length: 14
J: TRBJ1-5
size: NA
CDR3: CASSEAQGYQPQHF
DNA: TGTGCCAGCAGTGAAGCCCAGGGGTATCAGCCCCAGCATTTT

D: NA
V: TRBV6-5
length: 13
J: TRBJ2-5
size: NA
CDR3: CASGGSGPETQYF
DNA: TGTGCCAGCGGGGGGTCGGGACCCGAGACCCAGTACTTC

D: NA
V: TRBV19
length: 13
J: TRBJ2-3
size: few
CDR3: CASTSTGTDTQYF
DNA: TGTGCCAGTACCAGCACGGGTACAGATACGCAGTATTTT

D: NA
V: TRBV29-1
length: 11
J: TRBJ1-2
size: once
CDR3: CSVGADYGYTF
DNA: TGCAGCGTTGGTGCGGACTATGGCTACACCTTC

D: TRBD1
V: TRBV10-3
length: 13
J: TRBJ1-1
size: once
CDR3: CATNRGPNTEAFF
DNA: TGTGCCACCAACAGGGGCCCAAACACTGAAGCTTTCTTT

D: NA
V: TRBV20-1
length: 11
J: TRBJ1-5
size: NA
CDR3: CSASRASSQHF
DNA: TGCAGTGCTAGTCGGGCGTCGTCCCAGCATTTT

D: NA
V: TRBV2
length: 12
J: TRBJ2-7
size: few
CDR3: CASSQDIYEQYF
DNA: TGTGCCAGCAGTCAGGATATCTACGAGCAGTACTTC

D: NA
V: TRBV2
length: 12
J: TRBJ1-2
size: NA
CDR3: CASSEAGQRYTF
DNA: TGTGCCAGCAGTGAAGCAGGACAGCGCTACACCTTC

D: TRBD1
V: TRBV29-1
length: 14
J: TRBJ2-7
size: NA
CDR3: CSVVEQGATYEQYF
DNA: TGCAGCGTTGTCGAACAGGGGGCCACCTACGAGCAGTACTTC

D: TRBD2
V: TRBV9
length: 16
J: TRBJ2-6
size: NA
CDR3: CASAGGFSSGANVLTF
DNA: TGTGCCAGCGCGGGGGGATTTAGCTCTGGGGCCAACGTCCTGACTTTC

D: NA
V: TRBV29-1
length: 14
J: TRBJ1-5
size: NA
CDR3: CSVELGGRNQPQHF
DNA: TGCAGCGTTGAATTGGGGGGGCGGAATCAGCCCCAGCATTTT

D: NA
V: TRBV7-2
length: 11
J: TRBJ2-1
size: NA
CDR3: CASSPRTEQFF
DNA: TGTGCCAGCAGCCCCCGTACTGAGCAGTTCTTC

D: NA
V: TRBV11-2
length: 12
J: TRBJ2-7
size: NA
CDR3: CASSLGVFEQYF
DNA: TGTGCCAGCAGCCTGGGGGTGTTCGAGCAGTACTTC

D: TRBD1
V: TRBV30
length: 13
J: TRBJ1-1
size: NA
CDR3: CAWKGQGYTEAFF
DNA: TGTGCCTGGAAGGGACAGGGTTACACTGAAGCTTTCTTT

D: TRBD1
V: TRBV6-5
length: 15
J: TRBJ1-1
size: NA
CDR3: CASSWTGRMNTEAFF
DNA: TGTGCCAGCAGCTGGACAGGGAGGATGAACACTGAAGCTTTCTTT

D: TRBD2
V: TRBV19
length: 14
J: TRBJ2-7
size: few
CDR3: CASSTTSGSYGQYF
DNA: TGTGCCAGTAGTACCACTAGCGGCTCCTACGGGCAGTACTTC

D: TRBD1
V: TRBV30
length: 12
J: TRBJ1-1
size: NA
CDR3: CAWSVQGQEAFF
DNA: TGTGCCTGGAGTGTACAGGGACAGGAAGCTTTCTTT

D: NA
V: TRBV9
length: 14
J: TRBJ2-5
size: NA
CDR3: CASSVGLYEKTQYF
DNA: TGTGCCAGCAGCGTTGGACTATACGAGAAGACCCAGTACTTC

D: NA
V: TRBV30
length: 14
J: TRBJ1-4
size: few
CDR3: CAWSATTTNEKLFF
DNA: TGTGCCTGGAGTGCCACCACAACTAATGAAAAACTGTTTTTT

D: NA
V: TRBV25-1
length: 15
J: TRBJ2-5
size: NA
CDR3: CASSEPRQYQETQYF
DNA: TGTGCCAGCAGTGAGCCGCGACAGTACCAAGAGACCCAGTACTTC

D: NA
V: TRBV6-6
length: 13
J: TRBJ1-2
size: NA
CDR3: CASNGGVGYGYTF
DNA: TGTGCCAGCAACGGGGGGGTCGGCTATGGCTACACCTTC

D: NA
V: TRBV19
length: 13
J: TRBJ2-6
size: NA
CDR3: CASRGSGANVLTF
DNA: TGTGCCAGTAGGGGATCTGGGGCCAACGTCCTGACTTTC

D: TRBD2
V: TRBV15
length: 15
J: TRBJ2-7
size: NA
CDR3: CATSRGGRGVNEQYF
DNA: TGTGCCACCAGCAGAGGAGGACGGGGGGTCAACGAGCAGTACTTC

D: NA
V: TRBV30
length: 13
J: TRBJ1-1
size: NA
CDR3: CAWSRQENTEAFF
DNA: TGTGCCTGGAGTAGACAGGAGAACACTGAAGCTTTCTTT

D: NA
V: TRBV20-1
length: 10
J: TRBJ2-5
size: few
CDR3: CSATRKTQYF
DNA: TGCAGTGCAACAAGGAAGACCCAGTACTTC

D: NA
V: TRBV15
length: 15
J: TRBJ1-2
size: NA
CDR3: CATTPRTEVRDGYTF
DNA: TGTGCCACCACCCCAAGGACGGAGGTTCGTGATGGCTACACCTTC

D: NA
V: TRBV27
length: 15
J: TRBJ2-3
size: once
CDR3: CASSSQGLGTDTQYF
DNA: TGTGCCAGCAGTTCCCAGGGCCTAGGCACAGATACGCAGTATTTT